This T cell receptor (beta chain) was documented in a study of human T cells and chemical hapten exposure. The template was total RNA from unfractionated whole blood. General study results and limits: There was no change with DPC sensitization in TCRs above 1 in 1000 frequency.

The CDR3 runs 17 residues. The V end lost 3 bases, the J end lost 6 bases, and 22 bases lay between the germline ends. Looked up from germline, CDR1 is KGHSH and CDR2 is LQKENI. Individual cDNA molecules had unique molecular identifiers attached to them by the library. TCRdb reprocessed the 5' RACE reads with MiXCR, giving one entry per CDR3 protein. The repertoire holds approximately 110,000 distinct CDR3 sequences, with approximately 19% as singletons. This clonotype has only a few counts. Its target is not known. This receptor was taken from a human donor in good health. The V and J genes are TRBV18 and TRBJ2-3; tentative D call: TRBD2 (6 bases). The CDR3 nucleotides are TGTGCCAGCTCACCCCGGGTTTGGGGCGGGGAAGAGGATACGCAGTATTTT. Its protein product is CASSPRVWGGEEDTQYF.